This T cell receptor (beta chain) came from a study of control samples from healthy donors and cancer patients. Measured with immunoSEQ multiplex PCR; TCRdb has only the in-frame clones, and not every one. The data show 100,000 to 150,000 clones, approximately 87% seen once. V dropped 5 bases and J dropped 0 bases, with 4 bases sitting between them. The germline gives CDR1 MNHNY, CDR2 SVGAGI (reference sequence). This CDR3 is built from 13 residues. Sequencing was performed on blood. This receptor was identified in a man aged 60-69 years in good health. The J gene is TRBJ2-2, the V gene TRBV6-6, with D unresolved. CDR3 DNA: TGTGCCAGCAGTCCCTCGAACACCGGGGAGCTGTTTTTT. This sequence encodes CASSPSNTGELFF.